One sample yielded the 21 T cell receptor beta chains listed below, sequenced in a study of siplizumab effects on memory and regulatory T cells (dated by TCRdb to about 2019). The library was made by the immunoSEQ multiplex PCR assay. In its TCRdb copy, this immuneACCESS table keeps in-frame sequences only and misses some clones. Where compared with another copy, unresolved V genes explain less than half of these, and the others have no known cause. The table for this sample lists more than 9,500 clones; around 43% of them were counted only once. Around 35% of the sample is in the top ten clones. For these TCRs, the target antigens are not known. Cells in the mixed lymphocyte reaction were cultured together at 37 degrees C for five to seven days. Sequencing input: CFSE-low (dividing) CD8+ T cells sorted from an allogeneic mixed lymphocyte reaction. The receptors originated from a human donor in good health; the cells came from an allogeneic mixed lymphocyte reaction. Some clones in this sample may be carry-over from other donors' samples.

The rearrangement joins TRBV29-1 to TRBJ2-7; possible D gene TRBD2, 7 bases. Germline V gene lookup returns CDR1 SQVTM and CDR2 ANQGSEA. CDR3 length: 13 residues. V dropped 7 bases and J dropped 3 bases, with 16 bases sitting between them. In DNA form, the CDR3 reads TGCAGCGCCAAAGGGGGGGGAAGCTACGAGCAGTACTTC. This translates into CSAKGGGSYEQYF.

V is TRBV6-5 and J is TRBJ2-2; the D is unclear. The CDR3 sequence is 13 residues long. Trimming left V 5 bases short and J 3 bases short, with 7 bases between. CDR1 and CDR2 (germline): MNHEY, SVGAGI. In DNA, the CDR3 is TGTGCCAGCAGTGCCAGTGACACCGGGGAGCTGTTTTTT. Translating gives CASSASDTGELFF.

This clone has a handful of counts. The J gene is TRBJ1-1, the V gene TRBV19; a possible D gene is TRBD1 (5 bases). Trimming pared 5 bases from V and 0 bases from J, leaving 16 bases between. The CDR3 length is 16 residues. Germline lookup yields CDR1 LNHDA and CDR2 SQIVND (reference sequence). The CDR3 DNA is TGTGCCAGTAGTTCAACGAGGGGCTGGGTGAACACTGAAGCTTTCTTT. Translation: CASSSTRGWVNTEAFF.

This clone was counted between two and nine times. The chain uses TRBV27 and TRBJ2-1, with 13 bases matching TRBD2. The V gene end was trimmed by 6 bases and the J gene end by 3 bases; junction bases not matched to a gene: 5. This CDR3 is 16 amino acids long. The V gene's germline CDR1 is MNHEY and CDR2 SMNVEV (reference sequence). This CDR3 reads CASSRTSGSLYNEQFF. The CDR3 DNA sequence: TGTGCCAGCAGCCGGACTAGCGGGAGTCTCTACAATGAGCAGTTCTTC.

The chain recombines TRBV12-5 with TRBJ2-7; D is undetermined. This CDR3 has 12 amino acids. Germline V CDR1 and CDR2: LGHNT, FRNRAP. The ends were cut back, 5 bases at V and 3 bases at J, with 8 bases in the middle. The CDR3, as DNA: TGTGCTAGTGGTGCGGACGTCTACGAGCAGTACTTC. This gives the protein CASGADVYEQYF.

The table lists this clone with a few counts. The CDR3 spells CASSSHRGENYEQYF. CDR3 DNA sequence: TGTGCCAGTTCGTCGCACCGGGGAGAGAATTACGAGCAGTACTTC. The rearrangement links TRBV19 to TRBJ2-7; tentative D call: TRBD2 (5 bases). V was clipped by 8 bases and J by 4 bases, with 21 bases between them. CDR1 LNHDA and CDR2 SQIVND come from the germline V gene (reference sequence). The CDR3 runs to 15 residues.

Concerning this clone itself: The junction departs from the called germline gene at one end, perhaps through a read error. This chain joins TRBV9 and TRBJ2-2, with 16 bases fitting TRBD2. The CDR3 covers 19 residues. The germline V gene has CDR1 SGDLS and CDR2 YYNGEE. The CDR3 protein is CASSVGGLAGGPKTGELFF. CDR3 nucleotide sequence: TGTGCCAGCAGCGTAGGGGGACTAGCGGGAGGGCCGAAAACCGGGGAGCTGTTTTTT. The full variable domain, completed using reference TRBV9 and TRBJ2-2, is DSGVTQTPKHLITATGQRVTLRCSPRSGDLSVYWYQQSLDQGLQFLIQYYNGEERAKGNILERFSAQQFPDLHSELNLSSLELGDSALYFCASSVGGLAGGPKTGELFFGEGSRLTVL.

This chain connects TRBV4-2 to TRBJ2-7; D possibly corresponds to TRBD2 (5 bases). V was pared by 1 base and J by 2 bases, with 9 bases between. The CDR3 has 14 residues. The germline V gene encodes CDR1 LGHNA and CDR2 YNFKEQ. The CDR3 bases are TGTGCCAGCAGCCAAGGCCTAGCACCCTACGAGCAGTACTTC. Its translation: CASSQGLAPYEQYF.

This clone has more than one count but fewer than ten. This sequence joins TRBV19 and TRBJ1-1, with TRBD1 as a possible D gene (5 bases). The germline V and J ends were trimmed by 1 base and 5 bases, with 11 bases remaining between them. Per germline, CDR1 LNHDA and CDR2 SQIVND (reference sequence). The CDR3 sequence is 14 residues long. In DNA, the CDR3 is TGTGCCAGTAGTATAGGAGGGGCGACGACTGAAGCTTTCTTT. It encodes CASSIGGATTEAFF.

DNA for the CDR3: TGTGCCAGCAGCTTGGGCCCCTTGGCTGAAGCTTTCTTT. Protein product: CASSLGPLAEAFF. V usage is TRBV7-6 and J usage is TRBJ1-1; no definite D call. The V gene's germline CDR1 is SGHVS and CDR2 FNYEAQ. Between the trimmed V and J ends, which lost 3 bases and 6 bases, there was a span of 11 bases. The length of the CDR3 is 13 residues.

This clone was counted a few times. The chain is built from TRBV19 and TRBJ2-2, with 12 bases aligning to TRBD1. Germline assignment: CDR1 LNHDA and CDR2 SQIVND (reference sequence). The CDR3 extends over 16 amino acids. Germline trimming cut 5 bases from V and 7 bases from J; bases unmatched to any gene: 8. The CDR3 DNA reads as TGTGCCAGTAGTTTCGGGACAGGGGGCTTCATCGGGGAGCTGTTTTTT. As protein: CASSFGTGGFIGELFF.

CDR3 amino acids: CASKHDRLEQFF. The CDR3 coding sequence is TGTGCCAGCAAACATGACAGGCTCGAGCAGTTCTTC. The V call is TRBV11-1, the J call TRBJ2-1, with D possibly matching TRBD1 (6 bases). CDR3 size: 12 residues. The germline V gene encodes CDR1 SGHAT and CDR2 FQDESV (reference sequence). The ends were cut back, 7 bases at V and 10 bases at J, with 14 bases in the middle.

This clone was found a few times. The chain links TRBV13 to TRBJ2-2, with unresolved D. V was clipped by 1 base and J by 2 bases, with 5 bases between them. Germline CDR1 and CDR2: PRHDT and FYEKMQ (reference sequence). The CDR3 totals 14 residues. This chain's CDR3 is CASSLAVNTGELFF. The CDR3 bases are TGTGCCAGCAGCTTAGCGGTAAACACCGGGGAGCTGTTTTTT. Using reference TRBV13 and TRBJ2-2 for the parts outside the CDR3, the full variable domain is AAGVIQSPRHLIKEKRETATLKCYPIPRHDTVYWYQQGPGQDPQFLISFYEKMQSDKGSIPDRFSAQQFSDYHSELNMSSLELGDSALYFCASSLAVNTGELFFGEGSRLTVL.

This clone is labeled medium-sized. The chain recombines TRBV2 with TRBJ2-7; 7 bases agree with TRBD1. In germline, CDR1 is SNHLY, CDR2 FYNNEI. V lost 7 bases to trimming and J lost 5 bases; unmatched junction nucleotides: 8. This CDR3 comprises 13 residues. CDR3 nucleotide sequence: TGTGCCAGCAAATTTGGCAGGGGGAACGAGCAGTACTTC. Translation gives CASKFGRGNEQYF.

The chain links TRBV28 to TRBJ2-5, with 8 bases that match TRBD2. With the DNA end fitting TRBJ2-7 better, the J assignment may be wrong. CDR3 size: 16 residues. From germline, CDR1 is MDHEN and CDR2 SYDVKM. CDR3 coding DNA: TGTGCCAGCAGTTTATCCCTAGCGGGCCTCTCCTACGAGCAGTACTTC. Encoded protein: CASSLSLAGLSYEQYF.

V is TRBV27 and J is TRBJ1-2; 7 bases are shared with TRBD1. The J segment lost 3 bases and the V segment lost 3 bases, leaving 10 bases of the junction unmatched. CDR1 is MNHEY and CDR2 is SMNVEV in the germline V gene (reference sequence). The CDR3 has 16 amino acids. The DNA for the CDR3 is TGTGCCAGCAGTTTTGGTTACGGCCAGGGGGACTATGGCTACACCTTC. Its translation is CASSFGYGQGDYGYTF.

This clone was observed once. V is TRBV6-5 and J is TRBJ2-7; 10 positions agree with TRBD1. With V trimmed by 0 bases and J by 3 bases, 2 bases remained unmatched. Germline-derived CDR1 and CDR2 are MNHEY and SVGAGI. This CDR3 contains 15 residues. The CDR3 here is CASSYSTGGGYEQYF. CDR3 DNA: TGTGCCAGCAGTTACTCGACAGGGGGCGGCTACGAGCAGTACTTC.

V and J are TRBV9 and TRBJ1-2; perhaps TRBD1 as D (5 bases). The CDR3 runs 15 residues. The V and J ends lost 0 bases and 4 bases respectively, with 13 bases between them. Germline CDR1 and CDR2: SGDLS and YYNGEE. CDR3 in amino acids: CASSVDSGLAYGYTF. CDR3 nucleotide sequence: TGTGCCAGCAGCGTAGATTCAGGGCTTGCCTATGGCTACACCTTC.

The CDR3 loop reads CASSLAYGYTF. The DNA of the CDR3 is TGTGCCAGCAGCTTAGCGTATGGCTACACCTTC. The chain recombines TRBV7-8 with TRBJ1-2; no clear D gene. CDR3 length equals 11 residues. Per germline, CDR1 SGHVS and CDR2 FQNEAQ. V lost 0 bases to trimming and J lost 5 bases, with 1 base between them.

The rearrangement links TRBV6-6 to TRBJ1-2; 7 bases fit TRBD1. V trimming: 2 bases; J trimming: 8 bases; junction bases outside the gene matches: 11. CDR1 MNHNY and CDR2 SVGAGI come from the germline V gene (reference sequence). The CDR3 is 15 residues long. CDR3 DNA sequence: TGTGCCAGCAGTTACGACAGGGCCGCTTCAAACGGCTACACCTTC. Translation gives CASSYDRAASNGYTF.

The chain links TRBV7-2 to TRBJ2-1; TRBD2 agrees at 8 bases. CDR3 size: 16 residues. V lost 2 bases to trimming and J lost 2 bases; unmatched junction nucleotides: 5. The germline CDR1 and CDR2 sequences are SGHTA and FQGNSA. The CDR3 here is CASSLLAGPPYNEQFF. CDR3 bases: TGTGCCAGCAGCTTATTAGCGGGGCCACCCTACAATGAGCAGTTCTTC.